The rows below give T cell receptor beta chains drawn from one sample of a study of T-cell reconstitution after alpha-beta-depleted transplantation in children. TCRdb redid the calling of the PCR reads with MiXCR, one entry per CDR3 protein. The sample holds a few hundred thousand distinct CDR3 sequences, roughly an eighth seen once. Sample: PBMCs from the stem cell graft donor, taken from the stem cell graft. The source is a human donor who donated a stem cell graft to a child with combined immunodeficiency. Both conserved end residues are part of each CDR3. D genes are given only for firm matches. Clone size is given for some rows only: seen once, a few or many times, or a class if the clone is expanded.

D	V	size	J	DNA	CDR3
-	TRBV12-3/TRBV12-4	-	TRBJ1-2	TGTGCCACCGGGGGGAGGGACCTCAACTATGGCTACACCTTC	CATGGRDLNYGYTF
TRBD1	TRBV7-9	many	TRBJ2-1	TGTGCCAGCAGCTTAGGGGCAGGGGGATACAATGAGCAGTTCTTC	CASSLGAGGYNEQFF
-	TRBV29-1	many	TRBJ2-1	TGCAGCGTCGGGCTCCGTTACAATGAGCAGTTCTTC	CSVGLRYNEQFF
TRBD1	TRBV12-3/TRBV12-4	few	TRBJ2-2	TGTGCCAGCAGCCCCCCGGCAGGGGGCCACACCGGGGAGCTGTTTTTT	CASSPPAGGHTGELFF
-	TRBV4-3	many	TRBJ2-7	TGCGCCAGCAGCCAAGAAAGGGGATACTACGAGCAGTACTTC	CASSQERGYYEQYF
-	TRBV15	-	TRBJ2-5	TGTGCCACCAGCAGAGGGGGCGCAGAGACCCAGTACTTC	CATSRGGAETQYF
-	TRBV9	few	TRBJ1-1	TGTGCCAGCAGCGTAGCCACAATGAACACTGAAGCTTTCTTT	CASSVATMNTEAFF
-	TRBV27	few	TRBJ2-3	TGTGCCAGCAGTTTATTTCCAGCAACAGATACGCAGTATTTT	CASSLFPATDTQYF
TRBD2	TRBV4-3	few	TRBJ2-3	TGCGCCAGCAGCCGGGGACTAGTCTCGACGCAGTATTTT	CASSRGLVSTQYF
TRBD2	TRBV10-3	-	TRBJ2-2	TGTGCCATCAGAACCGGGACTAGCGGGACCACCGGGGAGCTGTTTTTT	CAIRTGTSGTTGELFF
TRBD1	TRBV15	many	TRBJ2-1	TGTGCCACCAGCAGAGGAGGCTCGACAGGGAATGAAAAGCAGTTCTTC	CATSRGGSTGNEKQFF
TRBD1	TRBV20-1	-	TRBJ1-1	TGCAGTGCTACTGGACAGGTCGGGCATACTGAAGCTTTCTTT	CSATGQVGHTEAFF
TRBD2	TRBV9	-	TRBJ2-3	TGTGCCAGCAGGGCGGGAGGCTCAGATACGCAGTATTTT	CASRAGGSDTQYF
-	TRBV29-1	few	TRBJ2-7	TGCAGCGTTGTAGGGGGGAGGCGACAGGTCTACGAGCAGTACTTC	CSVVGGRRQVYEQYF